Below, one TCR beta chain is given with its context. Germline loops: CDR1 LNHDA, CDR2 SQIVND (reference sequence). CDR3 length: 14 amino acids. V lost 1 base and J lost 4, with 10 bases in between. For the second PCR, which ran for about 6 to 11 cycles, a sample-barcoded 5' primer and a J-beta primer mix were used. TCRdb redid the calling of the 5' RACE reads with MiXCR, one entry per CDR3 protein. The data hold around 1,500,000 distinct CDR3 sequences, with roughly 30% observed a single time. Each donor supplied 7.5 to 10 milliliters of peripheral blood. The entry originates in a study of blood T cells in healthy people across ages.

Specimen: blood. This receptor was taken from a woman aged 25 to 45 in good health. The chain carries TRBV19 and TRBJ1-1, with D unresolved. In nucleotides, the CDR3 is TGTGCCAGTAGTATAGCAGATGAGGGCACTGAAGCTTTCTTT. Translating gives CASSIADEGTEAFF. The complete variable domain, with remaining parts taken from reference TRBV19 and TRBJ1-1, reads DGGITQSPKYLFRKEGQNVTLSCEQNLNHDAMYWYRQDPGQGLRLIYYSQIVNDFQKGDIAEGYSVSREKKESFPLTVTSAQKNPTAFYLCASSIADEGTEAFFGQGTRLTVV.